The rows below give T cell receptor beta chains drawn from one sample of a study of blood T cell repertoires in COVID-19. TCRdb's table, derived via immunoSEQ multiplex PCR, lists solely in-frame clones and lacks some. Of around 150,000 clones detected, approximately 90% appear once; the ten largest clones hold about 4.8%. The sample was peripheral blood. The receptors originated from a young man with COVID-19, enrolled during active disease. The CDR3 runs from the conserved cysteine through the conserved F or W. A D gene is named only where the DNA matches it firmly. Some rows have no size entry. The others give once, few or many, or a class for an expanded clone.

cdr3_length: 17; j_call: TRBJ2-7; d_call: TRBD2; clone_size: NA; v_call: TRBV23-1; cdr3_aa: CASSHPGLAGEVYEQYF; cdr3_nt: TGCGCCAGCAGTCACCCCGGACTAGCGGGGGAGGTTTACGAGCAGTACTTC
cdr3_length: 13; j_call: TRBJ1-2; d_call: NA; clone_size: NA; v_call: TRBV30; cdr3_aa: CAWSVSPQGGYTF; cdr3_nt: TGTGCCTGGAGTGTAAGCCCTCAGGGGGGCTACACCTTC
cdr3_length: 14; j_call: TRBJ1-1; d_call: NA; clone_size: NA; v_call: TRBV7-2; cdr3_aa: CASSARGGNTEAFF; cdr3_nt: TGTGCCAGCAGCGCTCGGGGGGGGAACACTGAAGCTTTCTTT
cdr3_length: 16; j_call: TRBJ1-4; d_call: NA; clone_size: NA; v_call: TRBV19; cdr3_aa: CASSIRYPATNEKLFF; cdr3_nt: TGTGCCAGTAGTATCCGATACCCGGCAACTAATGAAAAACTGTTTTTT
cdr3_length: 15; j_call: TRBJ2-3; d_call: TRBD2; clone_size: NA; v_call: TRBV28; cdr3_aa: CASRPPGTMGHTQYF; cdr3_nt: TGTGCCAGCAGACCCCCCGGGACTATGGGGCATACGCAGTATTTT
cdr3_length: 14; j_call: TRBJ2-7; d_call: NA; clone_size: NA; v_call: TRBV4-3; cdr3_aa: CASSPLPGSYEQYF; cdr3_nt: TGCGCCAGCAGCCCACTACCCGGCTCCTACGAGCAGTACTTC
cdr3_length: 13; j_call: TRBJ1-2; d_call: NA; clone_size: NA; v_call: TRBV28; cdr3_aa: CASCPSGFYGYTF; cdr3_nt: TGTGCCAGCTGCCCCTCAGGGTTCTATGGCTACACCTTC
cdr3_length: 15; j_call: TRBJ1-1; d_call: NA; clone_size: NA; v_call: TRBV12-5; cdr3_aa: CASGLALIRGTEAFF; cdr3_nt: TGTGCTAGTGGTTTGGCCCTTATAAGGGGCACTGAAGCTTTCTTT
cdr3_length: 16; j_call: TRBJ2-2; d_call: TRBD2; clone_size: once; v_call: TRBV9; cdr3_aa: CASSPPGLAGAGELFF; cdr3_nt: TGTGCCAGCAGCCCTCCGGGACTAGCGGGGGCCGGGGAGCTGTTTTTT
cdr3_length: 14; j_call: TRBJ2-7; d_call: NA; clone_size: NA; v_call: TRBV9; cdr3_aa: CASSTSGTLEEQYF; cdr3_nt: TGTGCCAGCAGCACGAGCGGAACCTTGGAAGAGCAGTACTTC
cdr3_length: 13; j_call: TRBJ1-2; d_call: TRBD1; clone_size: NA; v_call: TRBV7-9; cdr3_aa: CASSSGQPYGYTF; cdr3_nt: TGTGCCAGCAGCTCGGGACAGCCGTATGGCTACACCTTC
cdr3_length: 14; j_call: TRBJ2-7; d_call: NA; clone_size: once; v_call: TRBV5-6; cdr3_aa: CASSSPYRVYEQYF; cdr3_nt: TGTGCCAGCAGCTCCCCCTACAGGGTCTACGAGCAGTACTTC
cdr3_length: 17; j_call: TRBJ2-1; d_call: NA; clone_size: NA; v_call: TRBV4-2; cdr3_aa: CASSHLKGDGSYNEQFF; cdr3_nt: TGTGCCAGCAGCCATTTAAAGGGGGACGGCTCCTACAATGAGCAGTTCTTC
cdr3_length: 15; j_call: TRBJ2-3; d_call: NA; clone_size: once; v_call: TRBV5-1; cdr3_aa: CASSAVTGGTDTQYF; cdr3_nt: TGCGCCAGCAGCGCCGTGACCGGAGGCACAGATACGCAGTATTTT
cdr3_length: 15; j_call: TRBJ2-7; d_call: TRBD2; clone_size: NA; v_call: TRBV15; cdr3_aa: CATSDQRGGAYEQYF; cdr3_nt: TGTGCCACCAGCGACCAGCGGGGGGGAGCCTACGAGCAGTACTTC
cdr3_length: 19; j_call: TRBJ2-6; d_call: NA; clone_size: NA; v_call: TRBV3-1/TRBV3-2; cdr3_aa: CASSSGRQRLNSGANVLTF; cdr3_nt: NA
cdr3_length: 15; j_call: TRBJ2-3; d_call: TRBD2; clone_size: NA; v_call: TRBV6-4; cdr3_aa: CASSDSRGGTDTQYF; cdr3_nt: TGTGCCAGCAGTGACTCGCGGGGGGGCACAGATACGCAGTATTTT
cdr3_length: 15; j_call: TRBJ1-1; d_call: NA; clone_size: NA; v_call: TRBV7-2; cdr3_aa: CASSLSGRVNTEAFF; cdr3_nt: TGTGCCAGCAGCTTATCGGGCAGGGTTAACACTGAAGCTTTCTTT
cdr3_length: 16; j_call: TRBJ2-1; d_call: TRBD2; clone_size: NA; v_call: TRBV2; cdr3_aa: CASKSRWLAGDNEQFF; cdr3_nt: TGTGCCAGCAAGTCGAGGTGGCTAGCGGGGGATAATGAGCAGTTCTTC
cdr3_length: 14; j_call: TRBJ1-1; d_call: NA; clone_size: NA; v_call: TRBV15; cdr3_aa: CATSRGSFSTEAFF; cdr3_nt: TGTGCCACCAGCAGAGGTTCATTCAGCACTGAAGCTTTCTTT
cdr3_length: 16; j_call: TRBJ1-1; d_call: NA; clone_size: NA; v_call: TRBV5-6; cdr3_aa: CASSLWVGLSNTEAFF; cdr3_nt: TGTGCCAGCAGCTTGTGGGTGGGACTGTCGAACACTGAAGCTTTCTTT
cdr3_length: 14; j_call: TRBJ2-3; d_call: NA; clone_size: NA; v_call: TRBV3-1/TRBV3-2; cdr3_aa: CASSQGADTDTQYF; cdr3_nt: TGTGCCAGCAGCCAGGGCGCCGACACAGATACGCAGTATTTT
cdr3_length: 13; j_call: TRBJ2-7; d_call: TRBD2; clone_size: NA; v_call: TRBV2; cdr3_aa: CASTTTGGGEQYF; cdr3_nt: TGTGCCAGCACTACCACGGGGGGAGGCGAGCAGTACTTC
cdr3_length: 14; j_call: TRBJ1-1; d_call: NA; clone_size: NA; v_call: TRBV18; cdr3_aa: CASSPLTGNTEAFF; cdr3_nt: TGTGCCAGCTCACCACTGACAGGGAACACTGAAGCTTTCTTT
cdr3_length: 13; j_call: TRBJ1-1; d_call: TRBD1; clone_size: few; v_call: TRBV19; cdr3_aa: CASGTGRATEAFF; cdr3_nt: TGTGCCAGCGGGACAGGGAGAGCCACTGAAGCTTTCTTT
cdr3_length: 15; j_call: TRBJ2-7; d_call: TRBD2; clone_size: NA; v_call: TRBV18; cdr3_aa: CASQSSRGGSYEQYF; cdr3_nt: TGTGCCAGCCAATCGTCCCGCGGGGGTTCCTACGAGCAGTACTTC